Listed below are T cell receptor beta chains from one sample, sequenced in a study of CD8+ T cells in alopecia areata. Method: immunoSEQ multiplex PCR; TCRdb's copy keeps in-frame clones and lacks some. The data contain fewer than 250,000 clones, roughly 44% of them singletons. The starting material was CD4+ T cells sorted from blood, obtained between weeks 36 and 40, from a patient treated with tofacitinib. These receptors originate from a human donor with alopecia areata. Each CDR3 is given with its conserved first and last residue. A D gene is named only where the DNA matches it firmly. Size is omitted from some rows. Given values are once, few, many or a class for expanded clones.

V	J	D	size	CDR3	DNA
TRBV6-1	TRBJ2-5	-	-	CASSEQRGAGAQYF	TGTGCCAGCAGTGAACAACGCGGAGCTGGGGCCCAGTACTTC
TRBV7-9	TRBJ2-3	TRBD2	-	CASSFRLATGTDTQYF	TGTGCCAGCAGCTTCCGACTAGCGACAGGCACAGATACGCAGTATTTT
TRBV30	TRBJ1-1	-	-	CAWTTTQNTEAFF	TGTGCCTGGACGACCACCCAGAACACTGAAGCTTTCTTT
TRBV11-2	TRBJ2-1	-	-	CASSIPEGGLRYNEQFF	TGTGCCAGCAGCATCCCAGAGGGGGGGCTTAGGTACAATGAGCAGTTCTTC
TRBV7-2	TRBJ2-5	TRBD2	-	CASSLGGSGRVGETQYF	TGTGCCAGCAGCTTAGGGGGTAGCGGGAGAGTGGGAGAGACCCAGTACTTC
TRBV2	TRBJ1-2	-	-	CAQGVEYGYTF	TGTGCCCAGGGAGTCGAGTATGGCTACACCTTC
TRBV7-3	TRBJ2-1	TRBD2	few	CASSPGGGRSSYNEQFF	TGTGCCAGCAGCCCCGGCGGGGGGCGGAGCTCCTACAATGAGCAGTTCTTC
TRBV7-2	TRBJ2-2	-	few	CASSLSTRGAGELFF	TGTGCCAGCAGCTTATCTACTAGGGGAGCCGGGGAGCTGTTTTTT
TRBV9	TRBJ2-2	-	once	CASSVVGGELFF	TGTGCCAGCAGCGTAGTGGGCGGGGAGCTGTTTTTT
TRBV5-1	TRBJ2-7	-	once	CASSFGGSGSYYEQYF	TGCGCCAGCAGCTTCGGAGGTTCGGGATCCTACTACGAGCAGTACTTC
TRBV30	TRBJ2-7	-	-	CAWSRGSSYEQYF	TGTGCCTGGAGTAGGGGGAGCTCCTACGAGCAGTACTTC
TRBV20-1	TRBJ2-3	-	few	CSGGSTDTQYF	TGCAGTGGAGGAAGCACAGATACGCAGTATTTT
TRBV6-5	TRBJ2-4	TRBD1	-	CASTPTGGQNIQYF	TGTGCCAGCACGCCGACAGGGGGCCAAAACATTCAGTACTTC
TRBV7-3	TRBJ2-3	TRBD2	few	CASSSQSSGMGDTQYF	TGTGCCAGCAGCTCCCAGAGCAGCGGGATGGGAGATACGCAGTATTTT
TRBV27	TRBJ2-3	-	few	CASSSRLADTQYF	TGTGCCAGCAGTTCGCGACTCGCGGATACGCAGTATTTT
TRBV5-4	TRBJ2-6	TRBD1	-	CAIPGGTGGSGANVLTF	TGTGCCATCCCCGGGGGGACAGGGGGCTCTGGGGCCAACGTCCTGACTTTC
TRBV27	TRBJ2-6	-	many	CASGGNSGANVLTF	TGTGCCAGCGGGGGCAACTCTGGGGCCAACGTCCTGACTTTC
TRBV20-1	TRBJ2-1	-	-	CSARGGTRQFF	TGCAGTGCTCGTGGGGGCACCAGGCAGTTCTTC
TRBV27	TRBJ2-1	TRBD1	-	CASGHDRGNSDEQFF	TGTGCCAGCGGGCACGACAGGGGGAATAGCGATGAGCAGTTCTTC
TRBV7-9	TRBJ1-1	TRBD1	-	CASSLVGEPGQGSAFF	TGTGCCAGCAGCTTAGTCGGGGAGCCGGGACAGGGTTCCGCTTTCTTT
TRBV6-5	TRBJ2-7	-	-	CASSSSGREYEQYF	TGTGCCAGCAGTTCATCGGGGCGCGAGTACGAGCAGTACTTC
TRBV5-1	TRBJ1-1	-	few	CASSLLQPDTEAFF	TGCGCCAGCAGCTTGTTACAGCCAGACACTGAAGCTTTCTTT
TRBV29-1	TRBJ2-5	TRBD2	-	CSVTGTSGWGTQYF	TGCAGCGTTACGGGGACTAGCGGGTGGGGGACCCAGTACTTC
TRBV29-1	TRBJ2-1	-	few	CSVVGRAGGAYNEQFF	TGCAGCGTTGTTGGGAGGGCAGGGGGAGCTTACAATGAGCAGTTCTTC
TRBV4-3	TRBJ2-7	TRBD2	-	CASSQDPAGGLLREQYF	TGCGCCAGCAGCCAAGATCCAGCGGGAGGTCTCCTGAGGGAGCAGTACTTC
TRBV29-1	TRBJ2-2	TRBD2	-	CSATSGYTGELFF	TGCAGCGCGACTAGCGGATACACCGGGGAGCTGTTTTTT
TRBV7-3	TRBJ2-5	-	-	CASSLEFGPAETQYF	TGTGCCAGCAGCTTAGAATTTGGACCGGCGGAGACCCAGTACTTC
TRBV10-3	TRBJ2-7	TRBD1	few	CAIKSGTGLAGAYEQYF	TGTGCCATCAAATCCGGGACAGGGTTGGCGGGGGCCTACGAGCAGTACTTC
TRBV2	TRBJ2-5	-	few	CASSEIGETQYF	TGTGCCAGCAGTGAAATCGGAGAGACCCAGTACTTC
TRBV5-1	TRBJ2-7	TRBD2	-	CASSLSVTSVSYEQYF	TGCGCCAGCAGCTTGTCAGTGACTAGCGTCTCCTACGAGCAGTACTTC
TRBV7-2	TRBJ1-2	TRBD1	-	CASSRGQPYTF	TGTGCCAGCAGCAGGGGACAGCCCTACACCTTC
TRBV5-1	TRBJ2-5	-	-	CASSLALGEETQYF	TGCGCCAGCAGCTTGGCACTTGGTGAGGAGACCCAGTACTTC